This passage covers 21 T cell receptor beta chains from one sample sequenced in a study of human T cells and chemical hapten exposure. This sample's time point: patch test 2, 6 weeks after DPC sensitization. Regarding treatment: therapeutic diphenylcyclopropenone sensitization with weekly scalp DPC. TCRdb itself ran the RACE reads through MiXCR, one entry per CDR3 protein. The table has roughly 100,000 distinct CDR3 sequences, 9.3% seen once; the top ten hold 2% to 2.5%. Source: whole blood, taken in connection with sensitization to the hapten diphenylcyclopropenone (DPC). The receptors derive from a woman in her forties with alopecia areata. Some clones in this sample may be carry-over from other donors' samples.

In this sample, this clonotype turned up many times. V usage is TRBV6-5 and J usage is TRBJ1-1, with D hard to call. This CDR3 spans 15 amino acids. Germline loops: CDR1 MNHEY, CDR2 SVGAGI. V was shortened by 6 bases and J by 0 bases, with 14 bases between the two germline ends. CDR3 protein: CASSPGLGMNTEAFF. The CDR3 nucleotides are TGTGCCAGCAGCCCAGGTCTAGGCATGAACACTGAAGCTTTCTTT.

This clonotype appeared many times. The chain carries TRBV27 and TRBJ2-7; maybe TRBD2 (5 bases). The length of the CDR3 is 13 residues. Germline CDR1 and CDR2: MNHEY and SMNVEV (reference sequence). Trimming pared 6 bases from V and 2 bases from J, leaving 11 bases between. The chain's CDR3 is CASSIRGTYEQYF. In nucleotides, the CDR3 is TGTGCCAGCAGCATCCGGGGAACCTACGAGCAGTACTTC.

V and J are TRBV4-1 and TRBJ2-2; TRBD2 might be the D (6 bases). Germline-derived CDR1 and CDR2 are MGHRA and YSYEKL. The CDR3 consists of 17 residues. V lost 2 bases to trimming and J lost 6 bases, with 19 bases between them. The CDR3 DNA reads TGCGCCAGCAGCCAAAATCGAGGCGGAGGGAGAGCCGGGGAGCTGTTTTTT. Translated: CASSQNRGGGRAGELFF.

This clonotype came up a few times. V gene TRBV9 combines with J gene TRBJ2-7; no definite D call. The CDR3 loop spans 14 amino acids. The germline V gene has CDR1 SGDLS and CDR2 YYNGEE. Between the trimmed V and J ends, which lost 3 bases and 2 bases, there was a span of 12 bases. CDR3 DNA sequence: TGTGCCAGCAGCGCCGGGTCCTACCCCTACGAGCAGTACTTC. Translated: CASSAGSYPYEQYF.

This clonotype was observed many times. This chain links TRBV4-3 with TRBJ2-1, with TRBD2 matching 13 bases. The CDR3 has 18 amino acids. Germline V gene lookup returns CDR1 LGHNA and CDR2 YSLEER. J lost 7 bases, V lost 0 bases, and 9 bases had no gene match. The CDR3 coding sequence is TGCGCCAGCAGCCAAGATCTGGGACTAGCGGGATATCGGAATGAGCAGTTCTTC. Amino acid sequence: CASSQDLGLAGYRNEQFF.

This clonotype was observed a handful of times. In DNA, the CDR3 is TGTGCCAGCAGCCGTGGGACAAGGAGCACAGATACGCAGTATTTT. Amino acid sequence: CASSRGTRSTDTQYF. The rearrangement joins TRBV11-3 to TRBJ2-3; a weak D match, TRBD1 (6 bases). The germline CDR1 and CDR2 sequences are SGHNT and YENEEA. The CDR3 has 15 residues. Trimming left V 5 bases short and J 0 bases short, with 12 bases between.

This clonotype was recorded at least ten times. V usage is TRBV6-5 and J usage is TRBJ2-3, with 7 bases lining up with TRBD1. This CDR3 has 13 amino acids. The germline gives CDR1 MNHEY, CDR2 SVGAGI. Trimming at V came to 4 bases and at J to 4 bases, leaving 2 bases not matched to a gene. The CDR3 region has the DNA TGTGCCAGCAGTTCCCAGGGGGCAGATACGCAGTATTTT. Translating it yields CASSSQGADTQYF.

About this clonotype: It may be a read error: a sequence one base away is much more abundant. V and J are TRBV20-1 and TRBJ2-3; D gene uncertain. The germline CDR1 and CDR2 sequences are DFQATT and SNEGSKA (reference sequence). V shed 5 bases and J shed 3 bases, with 12 bases lying between them. The CDR3 runs to 13 residues. CDR3 nucleotides: TGCAGTGCTGTTCGCGAGACTACAGATACGCAGTATTTT. Its protein product is CSAVRETTDTQYF.

This clonotype was recorded at least ten times. The chain recombines TRBV24-1 with TRBJ2-3, with TRBD2 matching 9 bases. Per germline, CDR1 KGHDR and CDR2 SFDVKD. The V gene end was trimmed by 0 bases and the J gene end by 8 bases; junction bases not matched to a gene: 8. This CDR3 is 16 amino acids long. The CDR3 reads CATSDLVAGEGGTQYF. The CDR3 nucleotides read TGTGCCACCAGTGATTTGGTAGCGGGAGAAGGGGGTACGCAGTATTTT.

This clonotype was seen repeatedly, ten times or more. The V gene is TRBV18, the J gene TRBJ1-5; D remains ambiguous. The V end was cut by 3 bases, the J end by 4 bases, with 13 bases between. This CDR3 comprises 15 residues. Germline V lookup: CDR1 KGHSH, CDR2 LQKENI. The CDR3 loop is CASSPAQVGNQPQHF. As DNA, the CDR3 is TGTGCCAGCTCACCCGCGCAGGTTGGGAATCAGCCCCAGCATTTT.

This chain joins TRBV6-2 or TRBV6-3 and TRBJ2-4; perhaps TRBD2 as D (5 bases). V gave up 6 bases and J gave up 9 bases, with 9 bases separating them. This CDR3 has 11 residues. The germline V gene has CDR1 MNHEY and CDR2 SVGEGT. The CDR3 here is CASRGRGIQYF. The DNA of the CDR3 is TGTGCCAGCAGAGGACGGGGCATTCAGTACTTC.

This clonotype was detected a few times. V usage is TRBV7-2 and J usage is TRBJ1-5; D is perhaps TRBD1 (5 bases). CDR1 is SGHTA and CDR2 is FQGNSA in the germline V gene. The CDR3 consists of 15 residues. Trimming pared 3 bases from V and 1 base from J, leaving 10 bases between. The CDR3 coding sequence is TGTGCCAGCAGCTTTAACCAGGGAAGCAATCAGCCCCAGCATTTT. Its translation is CASSFNQGSNQPQHF.

This chain uses TRBV4-1 with TRBJ1-4, with D unresolved. The CDR3 sequence is 16 residues long. The V end was cut by 2 bases, the J end by 2 bases, with 12 bases between. Germline lookup yields CDR1 MGHRA and CDR2 YSYEKL. The CDR3 bases are TGCGCCAGCAGCCAACGGACGGAGAGTACTAATGAAAAACTGTTTTTT. It translates to CASSQRTESTNEKLFF.

This clonotype showed up many times. J is TRBJ1-1 and V is TRBV12-3 or TRBV12-4; no clear D gene. The CDR3 covers 12 residues. Trimming took 2 bases from V and 4 from J, leaving 5 bases between them. As DNA, the CDR3 is TGTGCCAGCAGTTTATGGAGCACTGAAGCTTTCTTT. Protein sequence: CASSLWSTEAFF.

This clonotype was found many times. The gene calls are TRBV28 and TRBJ1-5; tentatively, D is TRBD1 (6 bases). This CDR3 contains 13 residues. V was shortened by 4 bases and J by 6 bases, with 10 bases between the two germline ends. Germline values: CDR1 MDHEN, CDR2 SYDVKM. The chain's CDR3 is CASSWTVSQPQHF. In DNA, the CDR3 is TGTGCCAGCAGTTGGACAGTAAGTCAGCCCCAGCATTTT.

This clonotype has a handful of counts. This chain links TRBV7-2 with TRBJ2-6; D is possibly TRBD1 (5 bases). The CDR3 runs to 16 residues. Germline CDR1 reads SGHTA; CDR2 reads FQGNSA. Trimming took 2 bases from V and 2 from J, leaving 10 bases between them. CDR3 region: CASSLFQGAGANVLTF. CDR3 nucleotide sequence: TGTGCCAGCAGCTTATTTCAAGGGGCTGGGGCCAACGTCCTGACTTTC. The full variable domain, its missing parts supplied by reference TRBV7-2 and TRBJ2-6, is GAGVSQSPSNKVTEKGKDVELRCDPISGHTALYWYRQSLGQGLEFLIYFQGNSAPDKSGLPSDRFSAERTGGSVSTLTIQRTQQEDSAVYLCASSLFQGAGANVLTFGAGSRLTVL.

V is TRBV7-2 and J is TRBJ1-1; 7 nucleotides align to TRBD1. The CDR3 runs to 17 residues. The V gene's germline CDR1 is SGHTA and CDR2 FQGNSA. The trim removed 1 base at V and 2 bases at J, leaving 10 bases unmatched. Here the CDR3 DNA reads TGTGCCAGCAGCTTAGGGCCCCTAAAGGGGGCCAACACTGAAGCTTTCTTT. It codes for CASSLGPLKGANTEAFF.

In this sample, this clonotype turned up many times. V is TRBV24-1 and J is TRBJ2-3; D remains ambiguous. V lost 5 bases and J lost 0, with 8 bases in between. The CDR3 is made up of 14 amino acids. Germline V gene sequence: CDR1 KGHDR, CDR2 SFDVKD. DNA of the CDR3: TGTGCCACCAGTGGAACGGATAGCACAGATACGCAGTATTTT. Translation gives CATSGTDSTDTQYF.

The rearrangement uses TRBV6-5 and TRBJ2-1; TRBD1 is a possible D gene (6 bases). Trimming pared 2 bases from V and 8 bases from J, leaving 16 bases between. The CDR3 runs 15 residues. Germline values: CDR1 MNHEY, CDR2 SVGAGI. CDR3 nucleotide sequence: TGTGCCAGCAGTTACGTCGTGGCAGGGGACGATGAGCAGTTCTTC. This encodes CASSYVVAGDDEQFF.

This clonotype occurred a few times. The chain employs TRBV7-2 and TRBJ2-5; perhaps TRBD2 as D (6 bases). Trimming cost V 3 bases and J 5 bases, with 16 bases left between them. The CDR3 runs to 15 residues. Looked up from germline, CDR1 is SGHTA and CDR2 is FQGNSA. Written as DNA, the CDR3 is TGTGCCAGCAGCTTCTCCGGGAGTAGGCGGGAGACCCAGTACTTC. Amino acid sequence: CASSFSGSRRETQYF.

The chain employs TRBV29-1 and TRBJ2-4; 7 bases fit TRBD1. Germline values: CDR1 SQVTM, CDR2 ANQGSEA. The CDR3 consists of 14 residues. Trimming took 1 base from V and 3 from J; bases not matched to a gene: 3. For the CDR3, the DNA is TGCAGCGTTGAAGGACAGGGCGGCAAAAACATTCAGTACTTC. Its protein product is CSVEGQGGKNIQYF.